Below, one T cell receptor (beta chain) is given with its context. This receptor's antigen is unknown. It has no much larger one-base neighbor in the sample; base qualities were not kept. The sample is drawn from a study of T cell responses to AZD1222 COVID-19 vaccine (dated by TCRdb to 2020 to 2023). About the full investigation: AZD1222 recipients whose second dose came at about 4 weeks and those whose second dose came at about 12 weeks were combined into one group, since spike-specific TCR depth and breadth did not differ between the two schedules. A total of about 230 trial participants underwent TCR sequencing, of whom some 210 received two doses of AZD1222 and about 26 received two doses of the MenACWY control vaccine. Trial participants were enrolled by age into subgroups of 18-55, 56-69 and 70-plus years, and around 150, 28 and 57 TCR-sequenced participants, respectively, were included in these subgroups.

Results and caveats for the whole study, not just this receptor: Participants were mostly white British and included more females than males, and it was suggested by the authors that clonal diversity may have been underestimated. In the small 56-69-year group, the increase in depth fell short of significance, most likely because of low power. No day 14 peak-response samples were available, so repertoires were characterized only after the peak T cell response. Conclusions about previously exposed vaccinees are limited, since just five to seven AZD1222 recipients were seropositive for SARS-CoV-2 at baseline. CD4 TCRs associated with the vaccine covered the entire spike protein, and the dominant responses were in regions 160-218 and 743-854. Epitopes outside the regions mutated in the B.1.351 and B.1.1.7 variants were reportedly recognized by nearly half of the unique spike-specific TCRs. After two AZD1222 doses, spike-specific TCR breadth and depth were significantly higher than at day 0 and than in MenACWY recipients.

The CDR3 regions of human TCRbeta chains were analyzed by immunosequencing. The authors' pipeline ran thus. Repertoire TCRs were matched against a reference library of SARS-CoV-2-specific TCRs generated with the MIRA antigen-specificity platform. Breadth meant the fraction of unique TCRs that were SARS-CoV-2-associated, whereas depth meant the fraction of total T cells that were SARS-CoV-2-associated. Each spike-specific TCR was assigned to its reactive spike region and to a CD4 or CD8 class using the MIRA data. Log10-transformed breadth and depth values were compared by one-way ANOVA with Sidak's multiple comparisons tests. TCRdb stores this immuneACCESS table with in-frame sequences only. Part of the clones is absent; in the studies checked, under half of the shortfall reflects unresolved V genes, and no reason is known for the rest. D and trimming come from the DNA, and the V and J calls and clone size come from that table. The sample yields 100,000 to 150,000 clones; around 90% were counted once. Under 1.5% of the sample goes to the ten largest clones.

The germline V gene specifies KGHSH as CDR1 and LQKENI as CDR2. The trim is 0 bases for V and 0 bases for J, with a gap of 3 bases between the germline ends. The CDR3, cysteine through phenylalanine, is 13 amino acids long. Kept here is only the CDR3 DNA, which spans 39 bases and is read in frame from base 1. The time point label corresponds to: baseline before first vaccination. The vaccinee samples were drawn from two UK trials, COV001 and COV002, one of which was a single-blind randomized controlled phase 2/3 trial testing AZD1222 (ChAdOx1 nCoV-19) in healthy adults. Trial participant PBMC samples were collected at day 0 and day 28 after the second dose for TCRbeta chain sequencing.

The sample was peripheral blood, taken on day 0 of AZD1222 vaccination. The TCR comes from an adult in good health. The rearranged chain carries TRBV18 and TRBJ2-7; the D gene cannot be resolved reliably. The CDR3 amino acid sequence is: CASSPPSSYEQYF. The nucleotides are TGTGCCAGCTCACCACCAAGCTCCTACGAGCAGTACTTC. Here the CDR3 is joined to the reference TRBV18 and TRBJ2-7 genes, and the full variable domain is: NAGVMQNPRHLVRRRGQEARLRCSPMKGHSHVYWYRQLPEEGLKFMVYLQKENIIDESGMPKERFSAEFPKEGPSILRIQQVVRGDSAAYFCASSPPSSYEQYFGPGTRLTVT.